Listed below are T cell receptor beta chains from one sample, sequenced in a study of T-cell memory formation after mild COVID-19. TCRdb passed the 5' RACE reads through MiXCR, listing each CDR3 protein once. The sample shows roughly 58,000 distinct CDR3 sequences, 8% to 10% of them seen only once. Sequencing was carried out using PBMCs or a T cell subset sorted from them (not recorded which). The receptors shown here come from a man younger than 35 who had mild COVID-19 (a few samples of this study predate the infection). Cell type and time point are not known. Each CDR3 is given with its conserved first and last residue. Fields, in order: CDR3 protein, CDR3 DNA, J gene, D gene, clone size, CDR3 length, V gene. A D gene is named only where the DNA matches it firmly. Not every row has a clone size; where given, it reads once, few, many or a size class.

cdr3_aa: CAWADNFANTGELFF
cdr3_nt: TGTGCCTGGGCCGACAATTTCGCGAACACCGGGGAGCTGTTTTTT
j_call: TRBJ2-2
d_call: NA
clone_size: NA
cdr3_length: 15
v_call: TRBV30

cdr3_aa: CASSSSDRKGGELFF
cdr3_nt: TGTGCCAGCAGTTCATCGGACAGGAAGGGCGGGGAGCTGTTTTTT
j_call: TRBJ2-2
d_call: TRBD1
clone_size: NA
cdr3_length: 15
v_call: TRBV28

cdr3_aa: CASSQEVGGLAGITDTQYF
cdr3_nt: TGCGCCAGCAGCCAAGAGGTAGGGGGACTAGCGGGAATCACAGATACGCAGTATTTT
j_call: TRBJ2-3
d_call: TRBD2
clone_size: NA
cdr3_length: 19
v_call: TRBV4-3

cdr3_aa: CASSTGGEQFF
cdr3_nt: TGTGCCAGCAGCACCGGCGGTGAGCAGTTCTTC
j_call: TRBJ2-1
d_call: NA
clone_size: NA
cdr3_length: 11
v_call: TRBV12-3/TRBV12-4

cdr3_aa: CASSRTSTGELFF
cdr3_nt: TGTGCCAGCAGCCGGACTAGCACCGGGGAGCTGTTTTTT
j_call: TRBJ2-2
d_call: TRBD2
clone_size: many
cdr3_length: 13
v_call: TRBV4-2

cdr3_aa: CSARSDQETQYF
cdr3_nt: TGCAGTGCTAGATCCGACCAAGAGACCCAGTACTTC
j_call: TRBJ2-5
d_call: NA
clone_size: few
cdr3_length: 12
v_call: TRBV20-1

cdr3_aa: CASREHEKLFF
cdr3_nt: TGTGCCAGCAGGGAACATGAAAAACTGTTTTTT
j_call: TRBJ1-4
d_call: NA
clone_size: few
cdr3_length: 11
v_call: TRBV7-2

cdr3_aa: CASSFYSAGGDTQYF
cdr3_nt: TGTGCCAGCAGCTTCTACTCGGCAGGCGGAGATACGCAGTATTTT
j_call: TRBJ2-3
d_call: NA
clone_size: few
cdr3_length: 15
v_call: TRBV7-9

cdr3_aa: CATSRDRERAGGQPQHF
cdr3_nt: TGTGCCACCAGCAGAGATCGGGAACGGGCAGGAGGGCAGCCCCAGCATTTT
j_call: TRBJ1-5
d_call: NA
clone_size: NA
cdr3_length: 17
v_call: TRBV15

cdr3_aa: CASSFRSSGNTIYF
cdr3_nt: TGTGCCAGCAGCTTCAGGTCCTCTGGAAACACCATATATTTT
j_call: TRBJ1-3
d_call: NA
clone_size: once
cdr3_length: 14
v_call: TRBV11-2

cdr3_aa: CASSLEATGQPQHF
cdr3_nt: TGCGCCAGCAGCTTGGAGGCGACGGGACAGCCCCAGCATTTT
j_call: TRBJ1-5
d_call: NA
clone_size: NA
cdr3_length: 14
v_call: TRBV5-1

cdr3_aa: CATSRDRAKEVF
cdr3_nt: TGTGCCACCAGCAGAGATAGGGCAAAGGAGGTCTTC
j_call: TRBJ2-1
d_call: NA
clone_size: NA
cdr3_length: 12
v_call: TRBV15

cdr3_aa: CASSSPTGSGELFF
cdr3_nt: TGCGCCAGCAGCTCTCCAACAGGGTCCGGGGAGCTGTTTTTT
j_call: TRBJ2-2
d_call: NA
clone_size: few
cdr3_length: 14
v_call: TRBV5-1

cdr3_aa: CASSVGVRDPDTQYF
cdr3_nt: TGTGCCAGCAGCGTAGGGGTCCGGGACCCAGATACGCAGTATTTT
j_call: TRBJ2-3
d_call: NA
clone_size: NA
cdr3_length: 15
v_call: TRBV11-3

cdr3_aa: CAIRHPGLAKNIQYF
cdr3_nt: TGTGCCATCCGACATCCGGGACTAGCCAAAAACATTCAGTACTTC
j_call: TRBJ2-4
d_call: NA
clone_size: NA
cdr3_length: 15
v_call: TRBV6-2/TRBV6-3

cdr3_aa: CASTPTGTGGLIGYTF
cdr3_nt: TGCGCCAGCACCCCCACCGGGACAGGGGGCTTGATTGGCTACACCTTC
j_call: TRBJ1-2
d_call: TRBD1
clone_size: NA
cdr3_length: 16
v_call: TRBV4-1

cdr3_aa: CASSEEAGGDNEQFF
cdr3_nt: TGTGCCAGCAGTGAAGAAGCGGGGGGTGACAATGAGCAGTTCTTC
j_call: TRBJ2-1
d_call: TRBD2
clone_size: NA
cdr3_length: 15
v_call: TRBV2

cdr3_aa: CASSVRENTEAFF
cdr3_nt: TGTGCCAGCAGCGTCAGGGAGAACACTGAAGCTTTCTTT
j_call: TRBJ1-1
d_call: NA
clone_size: once
cdr3_length: 13
v_call: TRBV7-6

cdr3_aa: CASSLSGGAPSTDTQYF
cdr3_nt: TGTGCCAGCAGCTTAAGCGGGGGGGCCCCTAGCACAGATACGCAGTATTTT
j_call: TRBJ2-3
d_call: TRBD2
clone_size: few
cdr3_length: 17
v_call: TRBV7-9

cdr3_aa: CASSQDVGNNSPLHF
cdr3_nt: TGCGCCAGCAGCCAAGATGTTGGGAATAATTCACCCCTCCACTTT
j_call: TRBJ1-6
d_call: NA
clone_size: NA
cdr3_length: 15
v_call: TRBV4-3

cdr3_aa: CASSQRLNEQYF
cdr3_nt: TGTGCCAGCAGCCAAAGGCTCAACGAGCAGTACTTC
j_call: TRBJ2-7
d_call: NA
clone_size: few
cdr3_length: 12
v_call: TRBV14

cdr3_aa: CASSPGRYEQYF
cdr3_nt: TGTGCCAGCAGCCCCGGGCGCTACGAGCAGTACTTC
j_call: TRBJ2-7
d_call: NA
clone_size: few
cdr3_length: 12
v_call: TRBV5-6

cdr3_aa: CASSLRSGVDEKLFF
cdr3_nt: TGTGCCAGCAGCTTGCGTTCCGGGGTAGATGAAAAACTGTTTTTT
j_call: TRBJ1-4
d_call: NA
clone_size: NA
cdr3_length: 15
v_call: TRBV5-4

cdr3_aa: CASSFLILGEQNTQYF
cdr3_nt: TGTGCCAGCAGTTTTCTCATCCTAGGGGAGCAAAATACGCAGTATTTT
j_call: TRBJ2-3
d_call: NA
clone_size: few
cdr3_length: 16
v_call: TRBV12-3/TRBV12-4

cdr3_aa: CAISGIQGGETQYF
cdr3_nt: TGTGCCATCAGTGGCATACAGGGGGGAGAGACCCAGTACTTC
j_call: TRBJ2-5
d_call: TRBD1
clone_size: many
cdr3_length: 14
v_call: TRBV10-3

cdr3_aa: CASSPDSHNEQFF
cdr3_nt: TGTGCCAGCAGCCCGGACTCACACAATGAGCAGTTCTTC
j_call: TRBJ2-1
d_call: NA
clone_size: medium-sized
cdr3_length: 13
v_call: TRBV7-8

cdr3_aa: CASSQAEETQYF
cdr3_nt: TGTGCCAGCAGCCAAGCCGAAGAGACCCAGTACTTC
j_call: TRBJ2-5
d_call: NA
clone_size: many
cdr3_length: 12
v_call: TRBV3-1

cdr3_aa: CASSHAGTARQFF
cdr3_nt: TGCGCCAGCAGCCACGCGGGGACTGCGCGTCAGTTCTTC
j_call: TRBJ2-1
d_call: NA
clone_size: NA
cdr3_length: 13
v_call: TRBV4-3

cdr3_aa: CASSETGREKLFF
cdr3_nt: TGTGCCAGCAGTGAAACAGGACGGGAAAAACTGTTTTTT
j_call: TRBJ1-4
d_call: NA
clone_size: NA
cdr3_length: 13
v_call: TRBV25-1

cdr3_aa: CASSLEQRFYGYTF
cdr3_nt: TGCGCCAGCAGCTTGGAACAGAGGTTCTATGGCTACACCTTC
j_call: TRBJ1-2
d_call: NA
clone_size: many
cdr3_length: 14
v_call: TRBV5-1

cdr3_aa: CASSQDRPVGSYNSPLHF
cdr3_nt: TGCGCCAGCAGCCAAGATCGGCCGGTTGGCTCCTATAATTCACCCCTCCACTTT
j_call: TRBJ1-6
d_call: NA
clone_size: few
cdr3_length: 18
v_call: TRBV4-3

cdr3_aa: CASSPRGNGYTF
cdr3_nt: TGTGCCAGCAGCCCACGAGGTAATGGCTACACCTTC
j_call: TRBJ1-2
d_call: NA
clone_size: few
cdr3_length: 12
v_call: TRBV7-2

cdr3_aa: CASSLLGYTEAFF
cdr3_nt: TGCGCCAGCAGCTTGCTCGGGTACACTGAAGCTTTCTTT
j_call: TRBJ1-1
d_call: NA
clone_size: few
cdr3_length: 13
v_call: TRBV5-1

cdr3_aa: CASSFLQGAISGGYTF
cdr3_nt: TGTGCCAGCAGTTTTTTGCAGGGGGCTATTTCGGGCGGCTACACCTTC
j_call: TRBJ1-2
d_call: TRBD1
clone_size: NA
cdr3_length: 16
v_call: TRBV27

cdr3_aa: CSAPRSPRETQYF
cdr3_nt: TGCAGCGCCCCCCGGAGCCCACGGGAGACCCAGTACTTC
j_call: TRBJ2-5
d_call: NA
clone_size: many
cdr3_length: 13
v_call: TRBV20-1

cdr3_aa: CAIGGAAGTGELFF
cdr3_nt: TGTGCCATCGGCGGGGCGGCGGGCACCGGGGAGCTGTTTTTT
j_call: TRBJ2-2
d_call: NA
clone_size: few
cdr3_length: 14
v_call: TRBV10-3

cdr3_aa: CSARVGGNTEAFF
cdr3_nt: TGCAGTGCTAGAGTTGGGGGGAACACTGAAGCTTTCTTT
j_call: TRBJ1-1
d_call: NA
clone_size: few
cdr3_length: 13
v_call: TRBV20-1

cdr3_aa: CATSDPGFTEAFF
cdr3_nt: TGTGCCACCAGTGATCCGGGATTCACTGAAGCTTTCTTT
j_call: TRBJ1-1
d_call: NA
clone_size: few
cdr3_length: 13
v_call: TRBV24-1

cdr3_aa: CASAAGNYEQYF
cdr3_nt: TGCGCCAGCGCAGCAGGGAATTACGAGCAGTACTTC
j_call: TRBJ2-7
d_call: NA
clone_size: many
cdr3_length: 12
v_call: TRBV5-1

cdr3_aa: CASSSGTDFIATNEKLFF
cdr3_nt: TGTGCCAGCAGCTCCGGGACCGACTTTATCGCAACTAATGAAAAACTGTTTTTT
j_call: TRBJ1-4
d_call: NA
clone_size: few
cdr3_length: 18
v_call: TRBV7-9

cdr3_aa: CASSEQLSGANVLTF
cdr3_nt: TGCGCCAGCAGCGAACAACTCTCTGGGGCCAACGTCCTGACTTTC
j_call: TRBJ2-6
d_call: NA
clone_size: NA
cdr3_length: 15
v_call: TRBV4-1

cdr3_aa: CASSFDRRRGQGSYEQYF
cdr3_nt: TGTGCCAGCAGTTTCGATCGCCGGCGTGGGCAGGGCAGCTACGAGCAGTACTTC
j_call: TRBJ2-7
d_call: NA
clone_size: NA
cdr3_length: 18
v_call: TRBV12-3/TRBV12-4

cdr3_aa: CASSPWPGVETQYF
cdr3_nt: TGTGCTAGCAGCCCCTGGCCGGGGGTAGAGACCCAGTACTTC
j_call: TRBJ2-5
d_call: NA
clone_size: NA
cdr3_length: 14
v_call: TRBV7-7

cdr3_aa: CASSTRGGELFF
cdr3_nt: TGTGCCAGCAGCACCAGGGGTGGGGAGCTGTTTTTT
j_call: TRBJ2-2
d_call: NA
clone_size: NA
cdr3_length: 12
v_call: TRBV7-2